Reported below is one TCR beta chain. Its cognate antigen is unknown. Profiled with immunoSEQ multiplex PCR; TCRdb holds only in-frame clones, not every one. This table has approximately 33,000 clones, about 80% appearing once. This specimen comes from a study of graft-versus-host responses after intestinal transplantation. Trimming shortened V by 0 bases and J by 4 bases, and 8 bases separated the two germline ends. This CDR3 contains 14 residues. CDR1 and CDR2 from the germline V gene are SGDLS and YYNGEE. The sequence was collected from a human donor who received an intestinal transplant. The source material was unstimulated CD8+ T cells sorted from spleen or lymph node cells, sampled before intestinal transplant. This rearrangement joins TRBV9 to TRBJ2-1; D ambiguous. CDR3 residues: CASSVGGAYNEQFF. CDR3 bases: TGTGCCAGCAGCGTAGGCGGAGCGTACAATGAGCAGTTCTTC.